The clone carrying this T cell receptor (beta chain) was seen once. Its antigen remains unidentified. Time point specified: newly diagnosed, previously untreated cHL patient sample. The authors used newly diagnosed, untreated classical Hodgkin lymphoma PBMCs as comparison. These data are taken from a study of PD-1 blockade in classical Hodgkin lymphoma. Germline V gene sequence: CDR1 SEHNR, CDR2 FQNEAQ (reference sequence). The ends lost 1 base at V and 5 bases at J; junction bases unmatched: 4. The CDR3 contains 14 residues. The study, taken as a whole, reports: What caused the repertoire differences, perhaps disease activity or prior therapy, remains undefined. Before treatment, TCR diversity in newly diagnosed patients was reportedly lower than in healthy donors.

Produced via immunoSEQ multiplex PCR; TCRdb's table is partial and in-frame only. Of roughly 29,000 clones in the sample, approximately 90% were seen once. This chain joins TRBV7-9 and TRBJ1-1; 7 bases are shared with TRBD1. The clonotype comes from a human donor with classical Hodgkin lymphoma. Sequencing was performed on peripheral blood mononuclear cells (PBMCs). The CDR3 reads CASSLVGGRTEAFF. CDR3 in DNA: TGTGCCAGCAGCTTAGTAGGGGGCAGAACTGAAGCTTTCTTT.